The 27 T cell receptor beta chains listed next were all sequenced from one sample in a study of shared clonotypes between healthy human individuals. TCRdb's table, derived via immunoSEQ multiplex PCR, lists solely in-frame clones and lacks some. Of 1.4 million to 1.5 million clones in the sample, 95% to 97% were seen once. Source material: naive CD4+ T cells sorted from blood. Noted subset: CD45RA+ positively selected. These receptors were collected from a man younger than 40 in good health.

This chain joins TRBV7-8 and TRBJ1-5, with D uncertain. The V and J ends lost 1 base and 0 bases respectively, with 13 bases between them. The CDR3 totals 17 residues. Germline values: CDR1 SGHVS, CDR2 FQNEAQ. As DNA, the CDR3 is TGTGCCAGCAGCTTAGAAGTCTTTACTGTTAGCAATCAGCCCCAGCATTTT. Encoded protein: CASSLEVFTVSNQPQHF. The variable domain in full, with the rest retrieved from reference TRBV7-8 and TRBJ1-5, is GAGVSQSPRYKVAKRGQDVALRCDPISGHVSLFWYQQALGQGPEFLTYFQNEAQLDKSGLPSDRFFAERPEGSVSTLKIQRTQQEDSAVYLCASSLEVFTVSNQPQHFGDGTRLSIL.

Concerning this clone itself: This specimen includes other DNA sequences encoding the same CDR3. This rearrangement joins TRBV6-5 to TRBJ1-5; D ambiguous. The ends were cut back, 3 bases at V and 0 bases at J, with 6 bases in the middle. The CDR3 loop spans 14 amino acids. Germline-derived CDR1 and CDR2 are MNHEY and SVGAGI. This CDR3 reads CASSYGGSNQPQHF. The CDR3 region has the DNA TGTGCCAGCAGTTATGGCGGTAGCAATCAGCCCCAGCATTTT.

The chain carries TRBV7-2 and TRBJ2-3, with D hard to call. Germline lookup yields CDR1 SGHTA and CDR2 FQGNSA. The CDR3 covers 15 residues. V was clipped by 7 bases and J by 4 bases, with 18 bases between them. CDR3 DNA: TGTGCCAGCACCCCTATGCGGACGGAATCAGATACGCAGTATTTT. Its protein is CASTPMRTESDTQYF. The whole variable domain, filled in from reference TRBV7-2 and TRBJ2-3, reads GAGVSQSPSNKVTEKGKDVELRCDPISGHTALYWYRQSLGQGLEFLIYFQGNSAPDKSGLPSDRFSAERTGGSVSTLTIQRTQQEDSAVYLCASTPMRTESDTQYFGPGTRLTVL.

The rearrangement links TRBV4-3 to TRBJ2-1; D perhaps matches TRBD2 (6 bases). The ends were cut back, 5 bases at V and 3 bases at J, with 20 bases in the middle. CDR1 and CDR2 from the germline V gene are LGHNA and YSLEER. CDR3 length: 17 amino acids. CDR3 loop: CASSKVPGGEHYNEQFF. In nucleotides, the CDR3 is TGCGCCAGCAGCAAAGTTCCCGGAGGGGAACACTACAATGAGCAGTTCTTC.

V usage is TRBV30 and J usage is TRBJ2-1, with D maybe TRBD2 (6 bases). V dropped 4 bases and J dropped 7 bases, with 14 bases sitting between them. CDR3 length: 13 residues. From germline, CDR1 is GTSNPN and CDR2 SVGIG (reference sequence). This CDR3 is CAWTHGGWNEQFF. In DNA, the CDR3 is TGTGCCTGGACACACGGGGGTTGGAATGAGCAGTTCTTC.

The CDR3 is CASSIQAGNYGYTF. DNA of the CDR3: TGTGCCAGTAGTATTCAAGCAGGGAACTATGGCTACACCTTC. The rearrangement uses TRBV19 and TRBJ1-2; tentatively, D is TRBD1 (5 bases). The CDR3 is 14 amino acids. Germline V lookup: CDR1 LNHDA, CDR2 SQIVND (reference sequence). Trimming took 3 bases from V and 2 from J, leaving 10 bases between them.

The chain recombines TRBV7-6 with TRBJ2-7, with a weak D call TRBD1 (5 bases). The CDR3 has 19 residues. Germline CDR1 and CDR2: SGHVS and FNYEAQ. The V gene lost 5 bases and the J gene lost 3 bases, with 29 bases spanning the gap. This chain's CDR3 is CASSLRTRVVGSPIYEQYF. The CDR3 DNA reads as TGTGCCAGCAGCCTAAGGACACGAGTTGTTGGGTCACCGATCTACGAGCAGTACTTC. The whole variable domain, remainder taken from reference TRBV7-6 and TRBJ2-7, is GAGVSQSPRYKVTKRGQDVALRCDPISGHVSLYWYRQALGQGPEFLTYFNYEAQQDKSGLPNDRFSAERPEGSISTLTIQRTEQRDSAMYRCASSLRTRVVGSPIYEQYFGPGTRLTVT.

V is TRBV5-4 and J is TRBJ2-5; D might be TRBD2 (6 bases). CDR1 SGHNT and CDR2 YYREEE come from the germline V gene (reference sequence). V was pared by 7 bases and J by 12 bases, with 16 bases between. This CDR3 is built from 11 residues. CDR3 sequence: CASGSGVTKYF. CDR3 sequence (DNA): TGTGCCAGCGGCTCGGGGGTAACAAAGTACTTC.

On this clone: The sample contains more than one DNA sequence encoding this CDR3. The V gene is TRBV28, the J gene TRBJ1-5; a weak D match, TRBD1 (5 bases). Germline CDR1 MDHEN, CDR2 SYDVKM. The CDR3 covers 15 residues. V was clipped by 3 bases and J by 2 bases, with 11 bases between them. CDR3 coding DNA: TGTGCCAGCAGTTTGGCGGGGGGTCGCAATCAGCCCCAGCATTTT. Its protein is CASSLAGGRNQPQHF.

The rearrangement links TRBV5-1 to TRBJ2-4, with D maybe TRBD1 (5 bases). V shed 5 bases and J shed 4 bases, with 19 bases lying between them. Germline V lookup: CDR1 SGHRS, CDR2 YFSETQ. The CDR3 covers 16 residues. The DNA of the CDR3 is TGCGCCAGCAGTCCCGACAGTTCTTTCGATAAAAACATTCAGTACTTC. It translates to CASSPDSSFDKNIQYF.

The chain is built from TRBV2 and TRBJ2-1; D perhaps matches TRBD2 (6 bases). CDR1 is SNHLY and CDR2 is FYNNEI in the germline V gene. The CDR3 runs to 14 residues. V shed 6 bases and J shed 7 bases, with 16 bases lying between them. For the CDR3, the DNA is TGTGCCAGCAGAGCCCGGGACTCGAAAAATGAGCAGTTCTTC. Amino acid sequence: CASRARDSKNEQFF.

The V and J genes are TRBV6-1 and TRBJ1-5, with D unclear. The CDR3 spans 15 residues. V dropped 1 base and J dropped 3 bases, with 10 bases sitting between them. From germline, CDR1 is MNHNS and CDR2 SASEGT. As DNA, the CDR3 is TGTGCCAGCAGTGAAGACGCTGACCCCAATCAGCCCCAGCATTTT. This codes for CASSEDADPNQPQHF.

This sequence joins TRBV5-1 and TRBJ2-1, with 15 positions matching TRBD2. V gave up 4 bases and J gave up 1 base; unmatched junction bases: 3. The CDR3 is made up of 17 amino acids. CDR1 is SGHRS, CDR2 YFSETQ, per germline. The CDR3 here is CASSMGLAGGSYNEQFF. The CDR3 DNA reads TGCGCCAGCAGCATGGGACTAGCGGGAGGTTCCTACAATGAGCAGTTCTTC.

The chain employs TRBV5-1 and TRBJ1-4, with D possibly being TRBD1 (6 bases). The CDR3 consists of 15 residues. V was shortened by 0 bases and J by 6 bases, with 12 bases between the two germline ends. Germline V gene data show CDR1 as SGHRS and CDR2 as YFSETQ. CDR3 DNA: TGCGCCAGCAGCTTGGACCGACAGGCCTATGAAAAACTGTTTTTT. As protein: CASSLDRQAYEKLFF.

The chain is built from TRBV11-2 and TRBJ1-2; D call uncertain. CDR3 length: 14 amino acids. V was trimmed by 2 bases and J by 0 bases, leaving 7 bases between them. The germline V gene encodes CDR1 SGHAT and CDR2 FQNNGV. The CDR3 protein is CASSLSLTNYGYTF. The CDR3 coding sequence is TGTGCCAGCAGCTTATCCCTTACTAACTATGGCTACACCTTC.

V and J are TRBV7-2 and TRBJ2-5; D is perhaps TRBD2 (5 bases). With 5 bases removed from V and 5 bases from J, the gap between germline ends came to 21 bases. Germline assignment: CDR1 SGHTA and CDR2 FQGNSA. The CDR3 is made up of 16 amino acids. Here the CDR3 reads CASSPSRLLVQETQYF. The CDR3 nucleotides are TGTGCCAGCAGCCCCTCTAGACTACTTGTTCAGGAGACCCAGTACTTC.

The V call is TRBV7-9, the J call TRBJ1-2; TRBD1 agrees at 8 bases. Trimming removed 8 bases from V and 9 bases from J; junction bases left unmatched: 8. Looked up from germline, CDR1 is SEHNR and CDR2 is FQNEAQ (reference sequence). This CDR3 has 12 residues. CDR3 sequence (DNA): TGTGCCAGCGGGACTGACAGGGGTAGCTACACCTTC. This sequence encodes CASGTDRGSYTF.

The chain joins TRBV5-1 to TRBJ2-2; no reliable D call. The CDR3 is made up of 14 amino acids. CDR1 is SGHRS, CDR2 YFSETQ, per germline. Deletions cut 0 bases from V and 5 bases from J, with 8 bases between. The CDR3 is CASSLVGETGELFF. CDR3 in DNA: TGCGCCAGCAGCTTGGTTGGGGAAACCGGGGAGCTGTTTTTT.

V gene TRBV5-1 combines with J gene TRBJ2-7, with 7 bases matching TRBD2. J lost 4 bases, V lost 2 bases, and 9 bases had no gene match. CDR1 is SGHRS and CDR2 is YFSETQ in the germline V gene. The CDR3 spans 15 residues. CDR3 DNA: TGCGCCAGCAGCTTCAATGGACTAGACGGTTACGAGCAGTACTTC. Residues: CASSFNGLDGYEQYF.

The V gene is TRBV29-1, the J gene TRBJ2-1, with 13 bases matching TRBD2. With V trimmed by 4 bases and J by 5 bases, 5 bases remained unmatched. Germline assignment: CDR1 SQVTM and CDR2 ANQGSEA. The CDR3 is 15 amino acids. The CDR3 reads CSVGGLAGVDNEQFF. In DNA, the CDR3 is TGCAGCGTTGGCGGACTAGCGGGAGTGGACAATGAGCAGTTCTTC.

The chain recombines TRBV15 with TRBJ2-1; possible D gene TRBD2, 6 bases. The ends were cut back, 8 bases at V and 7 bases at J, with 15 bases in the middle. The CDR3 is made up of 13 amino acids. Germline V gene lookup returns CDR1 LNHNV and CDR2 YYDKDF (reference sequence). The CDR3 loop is CATATRLGNEQFF. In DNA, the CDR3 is TGTGCCACCGCCACTCGACTAGGGAATGAGCAGTTCTTC.

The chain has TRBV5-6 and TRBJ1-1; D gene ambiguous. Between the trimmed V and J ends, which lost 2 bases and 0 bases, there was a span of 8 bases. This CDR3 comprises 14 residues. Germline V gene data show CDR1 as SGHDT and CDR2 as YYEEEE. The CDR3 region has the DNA TGTGCCAGCAGCTTAGAGAGGTTGAACACTGAAGCTTTCTTT. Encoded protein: CASSLERLNTEAFF.

The CDR3 is CASHKHGTYEQYF. For the CDR3, the DNA is TGTGCCAGCCACAAGCACGGGACCTACGAGCAGTACTTC. The rearrangement links TRBV28 to TRBJ2-7; D might be TRBD2 (5 bases). V lost 8 bases, J lost 2 bases, and 13 bases lay in between. Germline CDR1 reads MDHEN; CDR2 reads SYDVKM. CDR3 length: 13 residues.

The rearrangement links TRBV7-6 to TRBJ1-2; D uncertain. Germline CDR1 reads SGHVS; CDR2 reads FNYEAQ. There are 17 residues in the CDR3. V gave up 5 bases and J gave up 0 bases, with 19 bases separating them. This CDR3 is CASSLRSNTVANYGYTF. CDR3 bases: TGTGCCAGCAGCCTCAGGTCTAATACGGTTGCTAACTATGGCTACACCTTC.

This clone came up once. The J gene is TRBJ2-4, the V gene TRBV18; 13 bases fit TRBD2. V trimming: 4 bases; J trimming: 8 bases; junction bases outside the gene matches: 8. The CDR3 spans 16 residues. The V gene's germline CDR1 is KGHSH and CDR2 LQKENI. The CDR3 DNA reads TGTGCCAGCTCACAGGGACTAGCGGGATGGGGTGACATTCAGTACTTC. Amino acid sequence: CASSQGLAGWGDIQYF.

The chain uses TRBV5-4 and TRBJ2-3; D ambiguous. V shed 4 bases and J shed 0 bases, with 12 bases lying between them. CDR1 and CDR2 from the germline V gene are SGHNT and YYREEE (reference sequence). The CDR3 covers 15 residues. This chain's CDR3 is CASSPLQGSTDTQYF. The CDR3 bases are TGTGCCAGCAGCCCTCTACAAGGGAGCACAGATACGCAGTATTTT.

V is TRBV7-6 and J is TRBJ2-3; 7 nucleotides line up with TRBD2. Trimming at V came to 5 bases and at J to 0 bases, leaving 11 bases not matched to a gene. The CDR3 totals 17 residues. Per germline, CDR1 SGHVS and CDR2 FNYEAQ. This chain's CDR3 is CASSVLASGLSTDTQYF. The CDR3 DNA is TGTGCCAGCAGCGTGTTGGCTAGCGGCCTTAGCACAGATACGCAGTATTTT.